The following is a T cell receptor beta chain sequence with its context. The source of the sample is a study of PD-1 blockade in mismatch repair-deficient tumors. The trim removed 3 bases at V and 5 bases at J, leaving 7 bases unmatched. The CDR3 is 15 amino acids. CDR1 SNHLY and CDR2 FYNNEI come from the germline V gene. The data were produced by immunoSEQ multiplex PCR, yet TCRdb's version contains in-frame clones alone and is incomplete. The repertoire holds about 79,000 clones, 70% to 90% seen once, with around 5.5% in the top ten. The sequence came from an adult with mismatch repair-deficient cancer. The sequencing used peripheral blood, collected 44 weeks after starting pembrolizumab. The rearrangement links TRBV2 to TRBJ2-7, with 10 bases fitting TRBD2. The DNA for the CDR3 is TGTGCCAGCAGTGAGTTCCTAGCGGGAGTGCACGAGCAGTACTTC. Encoded protein: CASSEFLAGVHEQYF. Together with reference TRBV2 and TRBJ2-7, the CDR3 gives the full variable domain: EPEVTQTPSHQVTQMGQEVILRCVPISNHLYFYWYRQILGQKVEFLVSFYNNEISEKSEIFDDQFSVERPDGSNFTLKIRSTKLEDSAMYFCASSEFLAGVHEQYFGPGTRLTVT.